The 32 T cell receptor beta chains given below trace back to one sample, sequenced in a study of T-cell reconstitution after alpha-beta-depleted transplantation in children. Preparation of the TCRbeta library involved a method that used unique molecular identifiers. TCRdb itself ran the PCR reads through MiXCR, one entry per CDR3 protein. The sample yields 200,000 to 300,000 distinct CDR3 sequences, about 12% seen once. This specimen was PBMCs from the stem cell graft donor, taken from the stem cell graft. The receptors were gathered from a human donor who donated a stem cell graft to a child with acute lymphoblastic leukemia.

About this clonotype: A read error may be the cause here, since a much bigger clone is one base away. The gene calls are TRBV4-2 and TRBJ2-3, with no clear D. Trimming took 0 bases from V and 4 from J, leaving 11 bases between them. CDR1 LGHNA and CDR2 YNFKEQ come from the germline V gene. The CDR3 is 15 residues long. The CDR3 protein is CASSQDPLSADTQYF. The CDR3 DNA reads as TGTGCCAGCAGCCAAGACCCCTTAAGTGCAGATACGCAGTATTTT.

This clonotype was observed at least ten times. DNA for the CDR3: TGTGCCAGCAGCCTCCGGGACAGGGGTTACAATGAGCAGTTCTTC. Residues: CASSLRDRGYNEQFF. This chain connects TRBV12-3 or TRBV12-4 to TRBJ2-1, with 10 bases identical to TRBD1. Trimming took 6 bases from V and 4 from J; bases not matched to a gene: 6. The CDR3 spans 15 residues.

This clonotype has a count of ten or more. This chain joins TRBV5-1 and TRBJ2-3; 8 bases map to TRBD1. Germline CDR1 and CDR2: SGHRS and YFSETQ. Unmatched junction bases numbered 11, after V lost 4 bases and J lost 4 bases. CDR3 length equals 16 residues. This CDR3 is CASSSRGQGLPDTQYF. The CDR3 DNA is TGCGCCAGCAGCAGCCGAGGACAGGGACTTCCAGATACGCAGTATTTT.

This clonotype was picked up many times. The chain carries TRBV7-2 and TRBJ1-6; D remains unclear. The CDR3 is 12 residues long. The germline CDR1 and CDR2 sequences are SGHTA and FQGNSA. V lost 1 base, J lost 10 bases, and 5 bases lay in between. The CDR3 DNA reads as TGTGCCAGCAGCTTAGATTTATCACCCCTCCACTTT. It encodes CASSLDLSPLHF.

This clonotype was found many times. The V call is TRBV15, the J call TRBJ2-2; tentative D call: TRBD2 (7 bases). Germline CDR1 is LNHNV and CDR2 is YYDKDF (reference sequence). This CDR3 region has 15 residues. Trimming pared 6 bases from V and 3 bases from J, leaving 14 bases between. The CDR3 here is CATRGGGSDTGELFF. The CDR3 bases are TGTGCCACCAGAGGCGGGGGCAGTGACACCGGGGAGCTGTTTTTT.

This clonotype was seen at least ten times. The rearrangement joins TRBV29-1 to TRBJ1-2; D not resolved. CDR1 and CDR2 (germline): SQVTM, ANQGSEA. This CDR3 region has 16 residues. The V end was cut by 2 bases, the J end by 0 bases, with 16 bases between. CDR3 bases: TGCAGCGTTGAACGAGAACACCGGGTTGCTAACTATGGCTACACCTTC. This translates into CSVEREHRVANYGYTF.

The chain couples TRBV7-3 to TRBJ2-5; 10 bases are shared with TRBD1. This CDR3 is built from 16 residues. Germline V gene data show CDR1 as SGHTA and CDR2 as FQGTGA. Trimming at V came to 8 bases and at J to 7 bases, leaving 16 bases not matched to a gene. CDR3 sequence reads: CASSPAGQGRGGTQYF. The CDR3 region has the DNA TGTGCCAGCTCCCCGGCGGGACAGGGGAGAGGGGGGACCCAGTACTTC.

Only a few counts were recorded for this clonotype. The CDR3, as DNA: TGTGCCTGGAGTCCATCCCATGAGCAGTTCTTC. Translation: CAWSPSHEQFF. The rearrangement joins TRBV30 to TRBJ2-1; no firm D call. The CDR3 loop spans 11 amino acids. Trimming removed 2 bases at V and 8 bases at J, with 7 bases between. Per the germline V gene, CDR1 is GTSNPN and CDR2 is SVGIG (reference sequence).

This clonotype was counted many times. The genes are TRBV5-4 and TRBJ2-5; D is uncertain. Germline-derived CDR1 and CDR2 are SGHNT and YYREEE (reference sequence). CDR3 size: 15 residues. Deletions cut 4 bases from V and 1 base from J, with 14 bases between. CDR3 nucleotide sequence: TGTGCCAGCAGCATAGCTACCGGCGGCCAAGAGACCCAGTACTTC. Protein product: CASSIATGGQETQYF.

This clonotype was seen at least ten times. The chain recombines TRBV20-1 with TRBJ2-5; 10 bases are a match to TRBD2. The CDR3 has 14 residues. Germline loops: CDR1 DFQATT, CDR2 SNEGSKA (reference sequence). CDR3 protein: CSENLAGAGETQYF. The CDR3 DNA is TGCAGCGAGAATCTAGCGGGGGCCGGGGAGACCCAGTACTTC.

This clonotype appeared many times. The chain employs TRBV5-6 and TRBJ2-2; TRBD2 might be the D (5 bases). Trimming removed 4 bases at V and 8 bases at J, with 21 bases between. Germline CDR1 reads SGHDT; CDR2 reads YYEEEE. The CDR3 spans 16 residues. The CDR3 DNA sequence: TGTGCCAGCAGCCCCGGGGTAGGCCGGCCCGCGGGGGAGCTGTTTTTT. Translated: CASSPGVGRPAGELFF.

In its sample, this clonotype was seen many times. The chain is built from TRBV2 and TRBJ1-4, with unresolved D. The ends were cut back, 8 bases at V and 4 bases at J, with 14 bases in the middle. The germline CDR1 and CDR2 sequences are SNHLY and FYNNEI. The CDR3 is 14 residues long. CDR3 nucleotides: TGTGCCAGCGGTGGGGTCCTCCTTAATGAAAAACTGTTTTTT. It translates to CASGGVLLNEKLFF.

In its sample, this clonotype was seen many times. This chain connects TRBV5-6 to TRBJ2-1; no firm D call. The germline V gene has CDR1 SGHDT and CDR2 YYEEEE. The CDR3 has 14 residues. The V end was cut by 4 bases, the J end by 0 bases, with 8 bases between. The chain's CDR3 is CASSPQDSYNEQFF. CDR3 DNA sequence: TGTGCCAGCAGCCCCCAAGACTCCTACAATGAGCAGTTCTTC.

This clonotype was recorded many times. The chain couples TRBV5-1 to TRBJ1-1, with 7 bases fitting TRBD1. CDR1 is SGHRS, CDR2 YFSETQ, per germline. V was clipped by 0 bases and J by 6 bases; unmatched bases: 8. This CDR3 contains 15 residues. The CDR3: CASSLDSAGQAEAFF. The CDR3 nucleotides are TGCGCCAGCAGCTTGGATTCCGCAGGACAGGCTGAAGCTTTCTTT. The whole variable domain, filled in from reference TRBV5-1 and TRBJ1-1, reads KAGVTQTPRYLIKTRGQQVTLSCSPISGHRSVSWYQQTPGQGLQFLFEYFSETQRNKGNFPGRFSGRQFSNSRSEMNVSTLELGDSALYLCASSLDSAGQAEAFFGQGTRLTVV.

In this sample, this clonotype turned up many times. The CDR3 nucleotides are TGTGCCAGCAGGGGGGGCGCCCAGCCCCAGCATTTT. This encodes CASRGGAQPQHF. The chain couples TRBV12-3 or TRBV12-4 to TRBJ1-5, with D possibly TRBD1 on 6 matching bases. Trimming cost V 6 bases and J 7 bases, with 10 bases left between them. This CDR3 region has 12 residues.

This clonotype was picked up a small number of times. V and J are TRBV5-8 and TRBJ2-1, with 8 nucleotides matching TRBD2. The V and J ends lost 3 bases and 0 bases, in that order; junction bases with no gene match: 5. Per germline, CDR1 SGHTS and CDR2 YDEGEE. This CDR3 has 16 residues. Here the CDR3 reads CASSSRLASSYNEQFF. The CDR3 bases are TGTGCCAGCAGCTCCAGACTAGCGAGCTCCTACAATGAGCAGTTCTTC.

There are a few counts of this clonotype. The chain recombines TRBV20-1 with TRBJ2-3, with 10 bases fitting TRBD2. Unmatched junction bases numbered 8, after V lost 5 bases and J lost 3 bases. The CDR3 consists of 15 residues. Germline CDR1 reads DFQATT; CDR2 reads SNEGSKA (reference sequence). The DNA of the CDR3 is TGCAGTGCTCGTCTAGCGGGAGATCCTACAGATACGCAGTATTTT. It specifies CSARLAGDPTDTQYF.

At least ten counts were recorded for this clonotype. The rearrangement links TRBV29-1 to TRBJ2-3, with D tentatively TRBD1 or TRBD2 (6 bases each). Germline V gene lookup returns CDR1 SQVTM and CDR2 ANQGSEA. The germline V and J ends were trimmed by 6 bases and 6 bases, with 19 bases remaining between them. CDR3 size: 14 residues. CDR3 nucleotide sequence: TGCAGCGTCGACTCCAGGAGGGGGACCGATACGCAGTATTTT. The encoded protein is CSVDSRRGTDTQYF.

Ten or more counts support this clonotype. Here the CDR3 DNA reads TGTGCCATCAGGGAAGGACTGAGCTCCTACAATGAGCAGTTCTTC. This codes for CAIREGLSSYNEQFF. The V and J genes are TRBV10-3 and TRBJ2-1; D possibly corresponds to TRBD2 (5 bases). The CDR3 runs 15 residues. The V end lost 6 bases, the J end lost 0 bases, and 12 bases lay between the germline ends. CDR1 and CDR2 from the germline V gene are ENHRY and SYGVKD.

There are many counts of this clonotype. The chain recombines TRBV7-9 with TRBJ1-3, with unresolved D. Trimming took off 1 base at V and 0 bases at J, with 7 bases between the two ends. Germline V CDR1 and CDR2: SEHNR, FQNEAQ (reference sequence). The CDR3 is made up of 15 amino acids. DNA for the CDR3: TGTGCCAGCAGCTTAGGGGAGTCCTCTGGAAACACCATATATTTT. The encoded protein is CASSLGESSGNTIYF.

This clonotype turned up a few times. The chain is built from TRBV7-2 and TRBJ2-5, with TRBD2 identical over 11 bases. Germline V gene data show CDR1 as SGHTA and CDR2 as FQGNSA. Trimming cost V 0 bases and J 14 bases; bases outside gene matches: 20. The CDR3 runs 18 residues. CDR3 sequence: CASSLATLVSGGARRFYF. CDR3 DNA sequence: TGTGCCAGCAGCTTAGCGACACTGGTTAGCGGGGGGGCCAGACGATTCTACTTC.

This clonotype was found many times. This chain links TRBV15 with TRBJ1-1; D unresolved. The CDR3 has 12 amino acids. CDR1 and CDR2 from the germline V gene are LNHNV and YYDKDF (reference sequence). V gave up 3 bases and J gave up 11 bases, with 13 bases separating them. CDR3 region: CATSRDFDSAFF. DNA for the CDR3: TGTGCCACCAGCAGGGATTTTGATTCGGCTTTCTTT.

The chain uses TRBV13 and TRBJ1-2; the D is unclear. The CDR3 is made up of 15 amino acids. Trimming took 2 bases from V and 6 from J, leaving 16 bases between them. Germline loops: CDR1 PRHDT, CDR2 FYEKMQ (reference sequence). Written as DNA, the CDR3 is TGTGCCAGCAGCTTACGCTCGCAGGCGGAGGATGGCTACACCTTC. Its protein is CASSLRSQAEDGYTF.

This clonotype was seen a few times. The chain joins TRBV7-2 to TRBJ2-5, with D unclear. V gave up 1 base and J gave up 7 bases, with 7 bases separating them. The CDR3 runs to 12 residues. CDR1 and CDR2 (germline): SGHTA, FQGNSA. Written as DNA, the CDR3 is TGTGCCAGCAGCTTAGATGTGGGGACCCAGTACTTC. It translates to CASSLDVGTQYF.

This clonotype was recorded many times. The CDR3 spells CASSGDAQSSYNSPLHF. The CDR3 DNA reads TGTGCCAGCAGCGGGGACGCCCAGAGCTCCTATAATTCACCCCTCCACTTT. The chain uses TRBV9 and TRBJ1-6; tentatively, D is TRBD1 (5 bases). The CDR3 is made up of 17 amino acids. Per germline, CDR1 SGDLS and CDR2 YYNGEE. Trimming removed 3 bases at V and 0 bases at J, with 13 bases between.

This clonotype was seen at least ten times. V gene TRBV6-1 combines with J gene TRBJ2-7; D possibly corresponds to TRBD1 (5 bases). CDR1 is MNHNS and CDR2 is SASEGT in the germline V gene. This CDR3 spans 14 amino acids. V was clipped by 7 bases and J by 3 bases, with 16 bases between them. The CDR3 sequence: CASISGMGDYEQYF. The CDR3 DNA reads TGTGCCAGCATATCAGGGATGGGTGACTACGAGCAGTACTTC.

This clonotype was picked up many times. CDR3 bases: TGCTCCACCCGAGAGGGGGCAGGGTCCTACGAGCAGTACTTC. Encoded protein: CSTREGAGSYEQYF. The chain couples TRBV29-1 to TRBJ2-7, with 7 positions matching TRBD1. This CDR3 has 14 amino acids. Germline V gives CDR1 SQVTM, CDR2 ANQGSEA.

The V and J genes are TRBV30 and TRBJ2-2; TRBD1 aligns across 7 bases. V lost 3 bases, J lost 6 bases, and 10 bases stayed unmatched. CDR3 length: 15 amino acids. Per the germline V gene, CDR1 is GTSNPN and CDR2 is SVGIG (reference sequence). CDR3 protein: CAWRLGRGLSGELFF. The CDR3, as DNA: TGTGCCTGGAGGCTGGGTAGGGGGCTTTCCGGGGAGCTGTTTTTT. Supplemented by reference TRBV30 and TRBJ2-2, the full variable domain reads SQTIHQWPATLVQPVGSPLSLECTVEGTSNPNLYWYRQAAGRGLQLLFYSVGIGQISSEVPQNLSASRPQDRQFILSSKKLLLSDSGFYLCAWRLGRGLSGELFFGEGSRLTVL.

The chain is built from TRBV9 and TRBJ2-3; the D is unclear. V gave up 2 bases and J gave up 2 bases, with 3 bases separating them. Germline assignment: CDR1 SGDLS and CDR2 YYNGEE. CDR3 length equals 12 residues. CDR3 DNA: TGTGCCAGCAGCGTGAACACAGATACGCAGTATTTT. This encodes CASSVNTDTQYF.

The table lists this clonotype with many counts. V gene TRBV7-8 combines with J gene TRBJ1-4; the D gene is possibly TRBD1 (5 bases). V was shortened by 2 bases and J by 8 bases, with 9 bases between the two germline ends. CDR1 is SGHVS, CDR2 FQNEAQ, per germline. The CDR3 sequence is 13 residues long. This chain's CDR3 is CASSLPGNEKLFF. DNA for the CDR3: TGTGCCAGCAGCTTACCAGGGAACGAAAAACTGTTTTTT.

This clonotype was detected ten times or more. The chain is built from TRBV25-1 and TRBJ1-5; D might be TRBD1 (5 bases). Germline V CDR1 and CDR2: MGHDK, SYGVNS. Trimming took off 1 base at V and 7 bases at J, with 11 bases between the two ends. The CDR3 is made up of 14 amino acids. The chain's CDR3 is CASSESGIQQPQHF. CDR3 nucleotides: TGTGCCAGCAGTGAATCAGGGATCCAACAGCCCCAGCATTTT.

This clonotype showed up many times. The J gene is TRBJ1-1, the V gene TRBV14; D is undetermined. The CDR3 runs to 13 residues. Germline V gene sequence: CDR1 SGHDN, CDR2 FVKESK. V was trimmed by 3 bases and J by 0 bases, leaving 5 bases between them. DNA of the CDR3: TGTGCCAGCAGCCAGAGACTGAACACTGAAGCTTTCTTT. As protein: CASSQRLNTEAFF.